The rows below give T cell receptor beta chains drawn from one sample of a study of identical twins. TCRdb re-called the 5' RACE reads through MiXCR, storing one row per CDR3 protein. Here the sample spans fewer than 450,000 distinct CDR3 sequences, roughly 9% being singletons. Sequencing was done on a sample of naive T cells sorted from blood. The receptors derive from a woman aged 50 to 60 in good health. Each CDR3 is given with its conserved first and last residue. A D gene is named only where the DNA matches it firmly. Not every row has a clone size; where given, it reads once, few, many or a size class.

CDR3aa: CASSVPELGGETQYF; CDR3nt: TGCGCCAGCAGCGTCCCGGAACTAGGAGGAGAGACCCAGTACTTC; v_gene: TRBV5-1; j_gene: TRBJ2-5; d_gene: NA; abundance: NA
CDR3aa: CASSPLGTGRDQPQHF; CDR3nt: TGTGCCAGCAGCCCCCTCGGGACAGGGCGGGATCAGCCCCAGCATTTT; v_gene: TRBV3-1; j_gene: TRBJ1-5; d_gene: TRBD1; abundance: NA
CDR3aa: CASSGDRRIQYF; CDR3nt: TGTGCCAGCAGTGGCGACAGGCGCATTCAGTACTTC; v_gene: TRBV12-3/TRBV12-4; j_gene: TRBJ2-4; d_gene: NA; abundance: many
CDR3aa: CASSLPAFTGELFF; CDR3nt: TGTGCCAGCAGCTTGCCGGCATTCACCGGGGAGCTGTTTTTT; v_gene: TRBV11-3; j_gene: TRBJ2-2; d_gene: NA; abundance: few
CDR3aa: CASNEMGNTEAFF; CDR3nt: TGTGCCAGCAATGAAATGGGGAACACTGAAGCTTTCTTT; v_gene: TRBV27; j_gene: TRBJ1-1; d_gene: NA; abundance: few
CDR3aa: CASSPVAGGDNEQFF; CDR3nt: TGTGCCAGCAGCCCAGTAGCGGGAGGGGACAATGAGCAGTTCTTC; v_gene: TRBV14; j_gene: TRBJ2-1; d_gene: TRBD2; abundance: NA
CDR3aa: CASTGDRLETQYF; CDR3nt: TGTGCCAGCACCGGGGACCGTTTGGAGACCCAGTACTTC; v_gene: TRBV12-3/TRBV12-4; j_gene: TRBJ2-5; d_gene: NA; abundance: many
CDR3aa: CASSFGGGGNQPQHF; CDR3nt: TGTGCCAGCAGTTTCGGGGGCGGTGGCAATCAGCCCCAGCATTTT; v_gene: TRBV27; j_gene: TRBJ1-5; d_gene: NA; abundance: few
CDR3aa: CASSQERGGLAGGGEQFF; CDR3nt: TGTGCCAGCAGCCAAGAAAGAGGGGGACTAGCGGGAGGTGGGGAGCAGTTCTTC; v_gene: TRBV3-1; j_gene: TRBJ2-1; d_gene: TRBD2; abundance: NA
CDR3aa: CATSRETGGLRVKNIQYF; CDR3nt: TGTGCCACCAGCAGAGAAACAGGGGGCCTGCGAGTCAAAAACATTCAGTACTTC; v_gene: TRBV15; j_gene: TRBJ2-4; d_gene: TRBD1; abundance: few
CDR3aa: CASSYGGRGNEKLFF; CDR3nt: TGTGCCAGCAGTTACGGAGGCAGGGGTAATGAAAAACTGTTTTTT; v_gene: TRBV6-5; j_gene: TRBJ1-4; d_gene: NA; abundance: few
CDR3aa: CASSFKGVGTGELFF; CDR3nt: TGTGCCAGCAGTTTTAAAGGAGTAGGGACCGGGGAGCTGTTTTTT; v_gene: TRBV12-3/TRBV12-4; j_gene: TRBJ2-2; d_gene: NA; abundance: few
CDR3aa: CASSDSTGSPTDTQYF; CDR3nt: TGTGCCAGCAGCGATTCCACAGGTTCACCCACAGATACGCAGTATTTT; v_gene: TRBV6-1; j_gene: TRBJ2-3; d_gene: NA; abundance: NA